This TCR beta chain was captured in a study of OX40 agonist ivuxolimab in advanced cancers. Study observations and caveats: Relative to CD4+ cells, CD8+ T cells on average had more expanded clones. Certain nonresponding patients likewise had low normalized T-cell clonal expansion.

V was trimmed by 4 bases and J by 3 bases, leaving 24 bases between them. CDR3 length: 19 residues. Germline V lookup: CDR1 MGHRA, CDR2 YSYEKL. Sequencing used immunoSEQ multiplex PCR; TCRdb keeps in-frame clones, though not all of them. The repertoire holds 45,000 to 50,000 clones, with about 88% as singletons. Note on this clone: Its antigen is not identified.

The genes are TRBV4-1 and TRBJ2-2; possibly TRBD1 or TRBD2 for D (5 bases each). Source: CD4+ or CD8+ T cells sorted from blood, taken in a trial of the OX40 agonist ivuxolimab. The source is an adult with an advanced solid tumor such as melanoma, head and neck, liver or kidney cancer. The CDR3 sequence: CASSPLGTDPRRDTGELFF. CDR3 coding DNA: TGCGCCAGCAGCCCCCTAGGGACGGACCCTCGGAGAGACACCGGGGAGCTGTTTTTT.